Listed below are T cell receptor beta chains from one sample, sequenced in a study of blood T cells in healthy people across ages. TCRdb re-analysed the 5' RACE reads in MiXCR, keeping a single row per CDR3 protein. The repertoire holds around 2 million distinct CDR3 sequences, with roughly two fifths as singletons. Sequencing was performed on blood. These receptor sequences come from a human donor in good health. Each CDR3 is given with its conserved first and last residue. The D gene is left open where the match is weak. Clone size is not always given. Where it is, it says once, few, many or a class for expanded clones.

d_gene: TRBD1
j_gene: TRBJ2-5
v_gene: TRBV5-6
abundance: .
CDR3nt: TGTGCCAGCAGCTTGAAGTTTCGGCGGGACAGGGAAGTCGAACAGTACTTC
CDR3aa: CASSLKFRRDREVEQYF

d_gene: .
j_gene: TRBJ1-5
v_gene: TRBV25-1
abundance: .
CDR3nt: TGTGCCAGCAGACAGGGACGAAATCAGCCCCGGCATTTT
CDR3aa: CASRQGRNQPRHF

d_gene: .
j_gene: TRBJ1-2
v_gene: TRBV29-1
abundance: few
CDR3nt: TGCAGCGTCGAGGACGGATTAGCTAACTATGGCTACACCTTC
CDR3aa: CSVEDGLANYGYTF

d_gene: TRBD1
j_gene: TRBJ2-1
v_gene: TRBV28
abundance: few
CDR3nt: TGTGCCAGCAGTTCGTCTACAGGGGTCAATGAGCAGTTCTTC
CDR3aa: CASSSSTGVNEQFF

d_gene: TRBD1
j_gene: TRBJ1-6
v_gene: TRBV12-3/TRBV12-4
abundance: few
CDR3nt: TGTGCCAGCAGTCTCGGACAGGGTTTATTGATAAGCTCCTATAATTCACCCCTCCACTTT
CDR3aa: CASSLGQGLLISSYNSPLHF

d_gene: .
j_gene: TRBJ2-1
v_gene: TRBV29-1
abundance: .
CDR3nt: TGCAGCTTTAGATTCAATGAGCAGTTCTTC
CDR3aa: CSFRFNEQFF

d_gene: .
j_gene: TRBJ2-7
v_gene: TRBV7-2
abundance: few
CDR3nt: TGTGCCAGCAGCTTAGCGTATCTGTACGAGCAGTACTTC
CDR3aa: CASSLAYLYEQYF

d_gene: .
j_gene: TRBJ2-7
v_gene: TRBV20-1
abundance: .
CDR3nt: TGCAGTGCTGGGGGAACTACTGACTACGAGCAGTACTTC
CDR3aa: CSAGGTTDYEQYF

d_gene: TRBD1
j_gene: TRBJ2-5
v_gene: TRBV7-2
abundance: .
CDR3nt: TGTGCCAGCAGCTTACTGACAGGGGTAGAGACCCAGTACTTC
CDR3aa: CASSLLTGVETQYF

d_gene: .
j_gene: TRBJ2-7
v_gene: TRBV7-9
abundance: .
CDR3nt: TGTGCCAGCAGCTTAGATTCGGAGGGATACGAGCAGTACTTC
CDR3aa: CASSLDSEGYEQYF

d_gene: .
j_gene: TRBJ2-1
v_gene: TRBV10-3
abundance: many
CDR3nt: TGTGCCATCAGTGGACCCTACAATGAGCAGTTCTTC
CDR3aa: CAISGPYNEQFF

d_gene: .
j_gene: TRBJ2-7
v_gene: TRBV3-1
abundance: many
CDR3nt: TGTGCCAGCAGCCAAGCGAGGGAGCAGTACTTC
CDR3aa: CASSQAREQYF

d_gene: TRBD1
j_gene: TRBJ2-1
v_gene: TRBV12-3/TRBV12-4
abundance: .
CDR3nt: TGTGCCAGCAGTTTAGCGTACAGGGGTTACTACGAGCAGTTCTTC
CDR3aa: CASSLAYRGYYEQFF

d_gene: .
j_gene: TRBJ2-7
v_gene: TRBV29-1
abundance: .
CDR3nt: TGCAGCGTTGGAACAGGGCTCTACGAGCAGTACTTC
CDR3aa: CSVGTGLYEQYF

d_gene: .
j_gene: TRBJ2-7
v_gene: TRBV19
abundance: .
CDR3nt: TGTGCCAGTAGTCTCCGGGACAACTGCGAGCAGTACTTC
CDR3aa: CASSLRDNCEQYF

d_gene: TRBD2
j_gene: TRBJ2-4
v_gene: TRBV28
abundance: .
CDR3nt: TGTGCCAGCAGCCCGGGACTAGCGGGGGTCAAAAACATTCAGTACTTC
CDR3aa: CASSPGLAGVKNIQYF

d_gene: TRBD1
j_gene: TRBJ1-2
v_gene: TRBV3-1
abundance: .
CDR3nt: TGTGCCAGCAGCCAAGCCGACCGGGACAGCTTCTATGGCTACACCTTC
CDR3aa: CASSQADRDSFYGYTF

d_gene: .
j_gene: TRBJ1-2
v_gene: TRBV29-1
abundance: few
CDR3nt: TGCAGCGTTGAAGAAGGGATTCGCACCTTC
CDR3aa: CSVEEGIRTF

d_gene: .
j_gene: TRBJ1-1
v_gene: TRBV6-5
abundance: .
CDR3nt: TGTGCCAGCAGTTACTCGGCAGGGGTCTACACTGAAGCTTTCTTT
CDR3aa: CASSYSAGVYTEAFF